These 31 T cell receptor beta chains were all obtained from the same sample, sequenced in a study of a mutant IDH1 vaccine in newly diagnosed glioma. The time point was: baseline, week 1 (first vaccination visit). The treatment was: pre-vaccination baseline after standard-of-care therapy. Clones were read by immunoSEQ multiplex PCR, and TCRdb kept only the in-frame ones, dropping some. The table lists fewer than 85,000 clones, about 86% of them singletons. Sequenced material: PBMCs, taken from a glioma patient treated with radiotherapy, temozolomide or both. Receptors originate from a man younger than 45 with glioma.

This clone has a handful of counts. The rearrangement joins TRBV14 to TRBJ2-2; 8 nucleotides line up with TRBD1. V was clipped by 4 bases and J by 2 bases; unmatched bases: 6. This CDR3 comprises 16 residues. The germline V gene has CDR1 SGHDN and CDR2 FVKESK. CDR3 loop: CASSPRTGHNTGELFF. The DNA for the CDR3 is TGTGCCAGCAGCCCGCGGACAGGGCATAACACCGGGGAGCTGTTTTTT. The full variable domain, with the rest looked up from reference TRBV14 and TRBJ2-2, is EAGVTQFPSHSVIEKGQTVTLRCDPISGHDNLYWYRRVMGKEIKFLLHFVKESKQDESGMPNNRFLAERTGGTYSTLKVQPAELEDSGVYFCASSPRTGHNTGELFFGEGSRLTVL.

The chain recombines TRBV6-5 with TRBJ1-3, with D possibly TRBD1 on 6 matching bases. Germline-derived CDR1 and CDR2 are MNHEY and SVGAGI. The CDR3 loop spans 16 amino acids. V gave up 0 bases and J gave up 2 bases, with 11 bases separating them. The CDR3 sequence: CASSYSGHQAGNTIYF. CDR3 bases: TGTGCCAGCAGTTACTCGGGACATCAAGCTGGAAACACCATATATTTT.

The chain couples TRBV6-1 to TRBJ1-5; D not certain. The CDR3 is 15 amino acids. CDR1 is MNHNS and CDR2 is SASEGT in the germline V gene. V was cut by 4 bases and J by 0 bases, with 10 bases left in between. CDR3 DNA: TGTGCCAGCAGTGCCCGAACTATTAGCAATCAGCCCCAGCATTTT. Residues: CASSARTISNQPQHF.

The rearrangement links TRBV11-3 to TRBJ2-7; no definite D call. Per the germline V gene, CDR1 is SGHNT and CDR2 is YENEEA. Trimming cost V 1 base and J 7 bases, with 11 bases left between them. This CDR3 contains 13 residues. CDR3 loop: CASSLAGTREQYF. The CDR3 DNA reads TGTGCCAGCAGCTTAGCCGGTACGCGGGAGCAGTACTTC.

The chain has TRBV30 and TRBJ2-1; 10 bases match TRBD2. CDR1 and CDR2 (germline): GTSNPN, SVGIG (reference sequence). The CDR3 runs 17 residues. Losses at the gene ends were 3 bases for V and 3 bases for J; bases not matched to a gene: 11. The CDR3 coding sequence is TGTGCCTGGAGGACCGGCCTTACTAGCGGGGTCTACAATGAGCAGTTCTTC. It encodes CAWRTGLTSGVYNEQFF.

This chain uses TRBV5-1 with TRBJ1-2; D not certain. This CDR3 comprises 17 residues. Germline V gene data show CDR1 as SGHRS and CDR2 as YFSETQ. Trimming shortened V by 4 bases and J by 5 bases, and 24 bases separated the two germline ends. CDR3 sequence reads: CASSLATQAAVGYGYTF. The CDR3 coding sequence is TGCGCCAGCAGCCTGGCGACTCAGGCCGCGGTAGGATATGGCTACACCTTC.

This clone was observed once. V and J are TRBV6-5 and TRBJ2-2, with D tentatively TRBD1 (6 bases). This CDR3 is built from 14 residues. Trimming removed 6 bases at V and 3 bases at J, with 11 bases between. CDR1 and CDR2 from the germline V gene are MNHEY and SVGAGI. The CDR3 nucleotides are TGTGCCAGCAGGCCGGGACACTACACCGGGGAGCTGTTTTTT. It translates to CASRPGHYTGELFF.

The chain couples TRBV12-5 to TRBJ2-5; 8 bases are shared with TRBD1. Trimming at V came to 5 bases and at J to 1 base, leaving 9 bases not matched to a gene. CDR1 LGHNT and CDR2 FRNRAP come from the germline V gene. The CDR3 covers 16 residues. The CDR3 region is CASGRDRGSLQETQYF. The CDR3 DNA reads TGTGCTAGTGGTAGAGACAGGGGATCCCTCCAAGAGACCCAGTACTTC. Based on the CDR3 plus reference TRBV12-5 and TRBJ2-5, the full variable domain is DARVTQTPRHKVTEMGQEVTMRCQPILGHNTVFWYRQTMMQGLELLAYFRNRAPLDDSGMPKDRFSAEMPDATLATLKIQPSEPRDSAVYFCASGRDRGSLQETQYFGPGTRLLVL.

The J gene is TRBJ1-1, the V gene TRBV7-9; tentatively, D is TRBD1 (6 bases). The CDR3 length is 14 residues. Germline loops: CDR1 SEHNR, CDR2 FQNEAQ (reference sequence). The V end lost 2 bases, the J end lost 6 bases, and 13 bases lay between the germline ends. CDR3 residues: CASSLSQGFAEAFF. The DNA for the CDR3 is TGTGCCAGCAGCTTAAGCCAGGGGTTCGCTGAAGCTTTCTTT.

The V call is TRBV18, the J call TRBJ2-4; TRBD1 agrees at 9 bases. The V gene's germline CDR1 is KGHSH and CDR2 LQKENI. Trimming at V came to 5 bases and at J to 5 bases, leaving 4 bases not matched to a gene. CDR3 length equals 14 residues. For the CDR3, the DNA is TGTGCCAGCTCAGGCCGGGACAGGGAAAACATTCAGTACTTC. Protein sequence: CASSGRDRENIQYF.

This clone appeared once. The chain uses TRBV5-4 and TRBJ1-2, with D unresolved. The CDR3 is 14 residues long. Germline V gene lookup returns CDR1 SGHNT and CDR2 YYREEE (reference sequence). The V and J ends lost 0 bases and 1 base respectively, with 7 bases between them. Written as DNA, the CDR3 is TGTGCCAGCAGCTTGGGCCAGGATAACTATGGCTACACCTTC. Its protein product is CASSLGQDNYGYTF.

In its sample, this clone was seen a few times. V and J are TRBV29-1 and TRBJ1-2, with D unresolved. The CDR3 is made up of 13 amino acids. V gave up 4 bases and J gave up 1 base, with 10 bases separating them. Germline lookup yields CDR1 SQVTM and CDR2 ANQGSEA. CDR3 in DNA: TGCAGCGTTGGACGGGAGCTTAACTATGGCTACACCTTC. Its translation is CSVGRELNYGYTF.

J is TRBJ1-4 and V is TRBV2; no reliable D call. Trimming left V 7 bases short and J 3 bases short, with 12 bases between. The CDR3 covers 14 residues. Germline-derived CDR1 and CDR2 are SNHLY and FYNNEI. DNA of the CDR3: TGTGCCAGCATCGGGGAGGGAGCTAATGAAAAACTGTTTTTT. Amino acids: CASIGEGANEKLFF.

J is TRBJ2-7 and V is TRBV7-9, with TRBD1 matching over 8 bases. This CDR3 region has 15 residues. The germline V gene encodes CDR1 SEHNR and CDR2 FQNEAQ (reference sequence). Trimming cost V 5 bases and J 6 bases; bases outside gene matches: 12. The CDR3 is CASSPGQGVWAEQYF. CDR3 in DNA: TGTGCCAGCAGCCCCGGACAGGGCGTCTGGGCCGAGCAGTACTTC.

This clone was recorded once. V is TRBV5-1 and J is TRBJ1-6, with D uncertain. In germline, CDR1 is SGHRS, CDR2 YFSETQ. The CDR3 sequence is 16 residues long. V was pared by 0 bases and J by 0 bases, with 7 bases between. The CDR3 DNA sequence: TGCGCCAGCAGCTTGGGACCGCGCTCCTATAATTCACCCCTCCACTTT. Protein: CASSLGPRSYNSPLHF.

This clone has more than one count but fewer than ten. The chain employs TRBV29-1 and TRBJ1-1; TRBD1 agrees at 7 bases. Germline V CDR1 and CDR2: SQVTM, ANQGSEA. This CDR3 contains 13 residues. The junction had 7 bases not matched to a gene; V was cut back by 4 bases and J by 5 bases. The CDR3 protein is CSVVQGWRTEAFF. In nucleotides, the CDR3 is TGCAGCGTTGTACAGGGGTGGAGGACTGAAGCTTTCTTT. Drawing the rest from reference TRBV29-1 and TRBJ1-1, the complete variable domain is SAVISQKPSRDICQRGTSLTIQCQVDSQVTMMFWYRQQPGQSLTLIATANQGSEATYESGFVIDKFPISRPNLTFSTLTVSNMSPEDSSIYLCSVVQGWRTEAFFGQGTRLTVV.

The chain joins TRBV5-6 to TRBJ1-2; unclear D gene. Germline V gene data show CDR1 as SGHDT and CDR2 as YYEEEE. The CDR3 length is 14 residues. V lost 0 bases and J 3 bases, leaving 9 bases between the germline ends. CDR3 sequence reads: CASSLALRDYGYTF. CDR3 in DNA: TGTGCCAGCAGCTTGGCCCTAAGGGACTATGGCTACACCTTC.

As DNA, the CDR3 is TGTGCCAGCAGCCAACAGGGACTTGAAGCTTTCTTT. This gives the protein CASSQQGLEAFF. V is TRBV6-6 and J is TRBJ1-1; TRBD1 is a possible D gene (6 bases). The germline gives CDR1 MNHNY, CDR2 SVGAGI (reference sequence). The CDR3 runs 12 residues. The V end was cut by 6 bases, the J end by 7 bases, with 12 bases between.

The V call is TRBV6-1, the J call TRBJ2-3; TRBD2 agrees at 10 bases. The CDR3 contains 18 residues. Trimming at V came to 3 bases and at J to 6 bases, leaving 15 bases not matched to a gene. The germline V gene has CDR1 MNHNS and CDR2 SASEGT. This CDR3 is CASSEDALAGGPSDTQYF. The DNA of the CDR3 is TGTGCCAGCAGTGAGGATGCTTTAGCGGGGGGCCCCTCCGATACGCAGTATTTT.

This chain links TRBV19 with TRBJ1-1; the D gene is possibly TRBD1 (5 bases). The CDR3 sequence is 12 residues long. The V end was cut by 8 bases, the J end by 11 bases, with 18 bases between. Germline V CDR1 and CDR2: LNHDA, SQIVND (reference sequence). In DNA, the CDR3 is TGTGCCAGTGGCGGGGGGGGATATGAGGCTTTCTTT. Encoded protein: CASGGGGYEAFF.

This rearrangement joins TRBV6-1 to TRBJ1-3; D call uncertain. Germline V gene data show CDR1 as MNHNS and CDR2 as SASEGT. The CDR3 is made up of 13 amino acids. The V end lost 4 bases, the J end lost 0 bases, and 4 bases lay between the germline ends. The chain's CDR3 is CASSGSSGNTIYF. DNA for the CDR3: TGTGCCAGCAGTGGGAGCTCTGGAAACACCATATATTTT.

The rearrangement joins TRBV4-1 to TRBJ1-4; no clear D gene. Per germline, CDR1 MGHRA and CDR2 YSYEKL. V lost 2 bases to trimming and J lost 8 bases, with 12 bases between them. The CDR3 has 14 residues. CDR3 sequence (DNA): TGCGCCAGCAGCCAATGGGCTCTACAGGAAAAACTGTTTTTT. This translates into CASSQWALQEKLFF.

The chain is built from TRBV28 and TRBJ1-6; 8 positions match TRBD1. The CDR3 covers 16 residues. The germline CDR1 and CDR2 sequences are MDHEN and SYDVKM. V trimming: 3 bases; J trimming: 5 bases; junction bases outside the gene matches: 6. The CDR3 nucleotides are TGTGCCAGCAGTTTTCGCGGGACAGGAGATAATTCACCCCTCCACTTT. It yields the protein CASSFRGTGDNSPLHF.

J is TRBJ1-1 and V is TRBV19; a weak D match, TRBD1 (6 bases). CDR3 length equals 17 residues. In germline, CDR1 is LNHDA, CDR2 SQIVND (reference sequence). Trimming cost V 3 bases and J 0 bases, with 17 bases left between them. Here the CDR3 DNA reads TGTGCCAGTAGTATGATTCGGGACACTGCTTTGAACACTGAAGCTTTCTTT. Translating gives CASSMIRDTALNTEAFF.

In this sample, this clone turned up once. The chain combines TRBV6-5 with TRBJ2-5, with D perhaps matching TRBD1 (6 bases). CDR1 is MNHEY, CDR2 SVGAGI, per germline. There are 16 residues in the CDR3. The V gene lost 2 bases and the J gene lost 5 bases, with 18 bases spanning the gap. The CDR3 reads CASSYTLQGQMETQYF. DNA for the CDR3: TGTGCCAGCAGTTACACTCTACAGGGCCAGATGGAGACCCAGTACTTC.

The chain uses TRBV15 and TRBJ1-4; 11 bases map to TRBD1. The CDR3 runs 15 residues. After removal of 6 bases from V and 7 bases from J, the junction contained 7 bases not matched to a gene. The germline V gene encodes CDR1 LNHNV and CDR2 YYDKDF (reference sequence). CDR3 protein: CATRAEGTGGEKLFF. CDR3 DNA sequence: TGTGCCACCAGAGCAGAGGGGACAGGGGGTGAAAAACTGTTTTTT.

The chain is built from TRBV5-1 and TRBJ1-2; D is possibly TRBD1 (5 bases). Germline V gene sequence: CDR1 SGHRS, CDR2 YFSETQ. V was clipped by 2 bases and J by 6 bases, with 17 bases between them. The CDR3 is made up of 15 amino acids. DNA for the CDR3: TGCGCCAGCAGCTTAGCGGCAGGGCTCTCTAATGGCTACACCTTC. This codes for CASSLAAGLSNGYTF.

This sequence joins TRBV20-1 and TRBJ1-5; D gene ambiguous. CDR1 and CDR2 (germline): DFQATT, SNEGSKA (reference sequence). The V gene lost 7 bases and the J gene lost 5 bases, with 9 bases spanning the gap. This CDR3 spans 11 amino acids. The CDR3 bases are TGCAGTGTTGATACCTATCAGCCCCAGCATTTT. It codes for CSVDTYQPQHF.

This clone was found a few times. The CDR3 is CASSDPSSGDLNEQFF. As DNA, the CDR3 is TGTGCCAGCAGTGACCCCTCTAGCGGGGATCTCAATGAGCAGTTCTTC. J is TRBJ2-1 and V is TRBV6-4; TRBD2 agrees at 9 bases. The CDR3 contains 16 residues. Germline values: CDR1 MRHNA, CDR2 SNTAGT. V shed 2 bases, J shed 6 bases, and the junction held 8 bases outside the gene matches.

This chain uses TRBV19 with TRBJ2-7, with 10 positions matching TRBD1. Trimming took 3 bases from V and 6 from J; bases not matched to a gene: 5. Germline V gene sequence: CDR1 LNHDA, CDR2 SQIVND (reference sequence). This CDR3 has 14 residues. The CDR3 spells CASSMDRGISEQYF. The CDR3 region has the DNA TGTGCCAGTAGTATGGACAGGGGGATTAGCGAGCAGTACTTC.

In nucleotides, the CDR3 is TGTGCCAGCATCCATCGCCGCAGGGAGGCGAACACCGGGGAGCTGTTTTTT. Translating it yields CASIHRRREANTGELFF. The chain is built from TRBV7-9 and TRBJ2-2, with D tentatively TRBD2 (6 bases). The CDR3 loop spans 17 amino acids. The germline gives CDR1 SEHNR, CDR2 FQNEAQ (reference sequence). V was trimmed by 7 bases and J by 0 bases, leaving 18 bases between them.